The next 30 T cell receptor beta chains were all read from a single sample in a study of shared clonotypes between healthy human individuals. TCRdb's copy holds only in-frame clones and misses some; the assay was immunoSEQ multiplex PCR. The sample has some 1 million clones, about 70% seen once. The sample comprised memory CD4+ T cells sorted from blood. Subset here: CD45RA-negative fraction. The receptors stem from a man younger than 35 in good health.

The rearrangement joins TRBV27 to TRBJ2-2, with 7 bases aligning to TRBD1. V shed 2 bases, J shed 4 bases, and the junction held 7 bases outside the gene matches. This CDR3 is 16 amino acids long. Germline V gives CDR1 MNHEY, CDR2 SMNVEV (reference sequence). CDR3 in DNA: TGTGCCAGCAGTTTAGGTTATACAGGGGTCACCGGGGAGCTGTTTTTT. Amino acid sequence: CASSLGYTGVTGELFF.

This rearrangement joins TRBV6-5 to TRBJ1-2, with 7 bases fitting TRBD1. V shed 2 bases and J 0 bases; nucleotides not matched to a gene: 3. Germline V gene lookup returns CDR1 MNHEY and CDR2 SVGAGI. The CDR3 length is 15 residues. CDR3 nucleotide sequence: TGTGCCAGCAGTTACAGGGGGCTCGCTAACTATGGCTACACCTTC. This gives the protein CASSYRGLANYGYTF.

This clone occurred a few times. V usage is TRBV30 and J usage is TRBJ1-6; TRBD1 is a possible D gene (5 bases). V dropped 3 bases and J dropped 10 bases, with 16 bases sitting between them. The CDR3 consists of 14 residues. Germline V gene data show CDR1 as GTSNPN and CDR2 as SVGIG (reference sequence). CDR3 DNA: TGTGCCTGGAGGGCCGGGACTGGGCGATCACCCCTCCACTTT. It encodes CAWRAGTGRSPLHF.

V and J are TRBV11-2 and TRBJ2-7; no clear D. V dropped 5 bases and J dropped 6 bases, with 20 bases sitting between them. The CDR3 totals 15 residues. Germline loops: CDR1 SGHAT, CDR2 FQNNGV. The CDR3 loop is CASSPHDLTLREQYF. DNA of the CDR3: TGTGCCAGCAGCCCACATGACCTGACCCTTCGCGAGCAGTACTTC.

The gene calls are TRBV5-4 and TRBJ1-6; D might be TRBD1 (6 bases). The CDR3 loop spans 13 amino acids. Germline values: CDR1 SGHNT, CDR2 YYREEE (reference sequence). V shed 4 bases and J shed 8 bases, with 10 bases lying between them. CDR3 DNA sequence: TGTGCCAGCAGCCGCGACAGGTATTCACCCCTCCACTTT. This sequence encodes CASSRDRYSPLHF.

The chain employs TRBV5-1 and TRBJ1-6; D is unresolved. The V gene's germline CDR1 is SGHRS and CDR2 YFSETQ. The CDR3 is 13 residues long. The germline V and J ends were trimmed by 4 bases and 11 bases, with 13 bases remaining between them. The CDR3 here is CASSLLDTPPLHF. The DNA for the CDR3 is TGCGCCAGCAGCCTGCTTGATACTCCACCCCTCCACTTT.

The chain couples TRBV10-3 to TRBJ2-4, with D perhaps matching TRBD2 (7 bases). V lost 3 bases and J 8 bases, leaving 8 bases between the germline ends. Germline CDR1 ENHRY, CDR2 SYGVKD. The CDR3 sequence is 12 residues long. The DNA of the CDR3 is TGTGCCATCAGTGAAGGGGGGGACATTCAGTACTTC. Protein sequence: CAISEGGDIQYF.

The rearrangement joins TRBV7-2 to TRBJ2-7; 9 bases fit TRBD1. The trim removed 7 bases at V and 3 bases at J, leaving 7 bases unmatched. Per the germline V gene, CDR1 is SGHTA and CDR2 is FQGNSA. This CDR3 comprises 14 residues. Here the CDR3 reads CASMDRGGLYEQYF. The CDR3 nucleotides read TGTGCCAGCATGGACAGGGGCGGGCTCTACGAGCAGTACTTC.

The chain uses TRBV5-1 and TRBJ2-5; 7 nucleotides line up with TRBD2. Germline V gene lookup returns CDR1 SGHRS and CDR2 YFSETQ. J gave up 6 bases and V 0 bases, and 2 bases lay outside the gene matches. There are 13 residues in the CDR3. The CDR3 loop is CASSLEGGKTQYF. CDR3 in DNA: TGCGCCAGCAGCTTGGAGGGAGGGAAGACCCAGTACTTC.

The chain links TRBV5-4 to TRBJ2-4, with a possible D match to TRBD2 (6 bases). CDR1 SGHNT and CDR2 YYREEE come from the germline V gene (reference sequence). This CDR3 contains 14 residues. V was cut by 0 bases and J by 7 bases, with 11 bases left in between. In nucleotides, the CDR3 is TGTGCCAGCAGCTTGGGACTAGAAATGAACATTCAGTACTTC. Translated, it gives CASSLGLEMNIQYF.

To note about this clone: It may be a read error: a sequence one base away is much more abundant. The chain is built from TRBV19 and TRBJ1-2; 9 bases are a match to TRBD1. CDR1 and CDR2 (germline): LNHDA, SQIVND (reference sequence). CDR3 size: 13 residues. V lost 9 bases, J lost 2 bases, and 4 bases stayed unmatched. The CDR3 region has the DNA TGTGCCAGCAGAGGACAGGGGAACTATGGCTACACCTTC. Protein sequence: CASRGQGNYGYTF.

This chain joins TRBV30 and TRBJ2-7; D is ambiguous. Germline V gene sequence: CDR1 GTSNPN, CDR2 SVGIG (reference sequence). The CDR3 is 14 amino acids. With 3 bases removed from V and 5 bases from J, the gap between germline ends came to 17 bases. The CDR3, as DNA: TGTGCCTGGAGCGCCCGACTGGGTCTCCACGAGCAGTACTTC. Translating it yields CAWSARLGLHEQYF.

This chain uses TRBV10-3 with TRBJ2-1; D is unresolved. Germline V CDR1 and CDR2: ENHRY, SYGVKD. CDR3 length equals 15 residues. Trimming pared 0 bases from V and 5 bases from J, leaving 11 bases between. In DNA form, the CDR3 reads TGTGCCATCAGTGAGTCGAGTCTTTTTGACAATGAGCAGTTCTTC. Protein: CAISESSLFDNEQFF.

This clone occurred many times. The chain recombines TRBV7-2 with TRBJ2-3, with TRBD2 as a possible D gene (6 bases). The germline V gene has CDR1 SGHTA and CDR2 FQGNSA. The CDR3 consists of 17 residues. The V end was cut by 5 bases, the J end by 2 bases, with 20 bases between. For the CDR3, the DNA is TGTGCCAGCAGCCCCAGCCCTTTTAGCGGTCACACAGATACGCAGTATTTT. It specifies CASSPSPFSGHTDTQYF. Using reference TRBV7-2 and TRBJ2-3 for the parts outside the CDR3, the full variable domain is GAGVSQSPSNKVTEKGKDVELRCDPISGHTALYWYRQSLGQGLEFLIYFQGNSAPDKSGLPSDRFSAERTGGSVSTLTIQRTQQEDSAVYLCASSPSPFSGHTDTQYFGPGTRLTVL.

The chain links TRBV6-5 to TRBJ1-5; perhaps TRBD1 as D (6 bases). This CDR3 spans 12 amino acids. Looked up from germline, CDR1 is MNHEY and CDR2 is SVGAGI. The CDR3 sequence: CATGQNNQPQHF. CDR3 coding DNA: TGTGCAACCGGACAGAACAATCAGCCCCAGCATTTT.

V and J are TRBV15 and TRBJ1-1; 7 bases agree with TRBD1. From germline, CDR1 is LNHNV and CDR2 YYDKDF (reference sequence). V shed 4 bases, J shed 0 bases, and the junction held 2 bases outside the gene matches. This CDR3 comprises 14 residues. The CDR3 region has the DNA TGTGCCACCAGCAAGACAGGGATGAACACTGAAGCTTTCTTT. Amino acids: CATSKTGMNTEAFF.

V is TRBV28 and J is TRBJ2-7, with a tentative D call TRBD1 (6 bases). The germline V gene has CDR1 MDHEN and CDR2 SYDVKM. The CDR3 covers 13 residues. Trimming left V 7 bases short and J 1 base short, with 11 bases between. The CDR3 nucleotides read TGTGCCAGCACCCCGGGACAATCCTACGAGCAGTACTTC. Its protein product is CASTPGQSYEQYF.

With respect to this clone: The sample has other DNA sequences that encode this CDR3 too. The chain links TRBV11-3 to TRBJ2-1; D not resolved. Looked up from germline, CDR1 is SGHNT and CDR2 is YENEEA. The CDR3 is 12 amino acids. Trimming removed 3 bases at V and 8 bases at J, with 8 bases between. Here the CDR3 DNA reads TGTGCCAGCAGCTTGAAAGGCTATGAGCAGTTCTTC. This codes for CASSLKGYEQFF. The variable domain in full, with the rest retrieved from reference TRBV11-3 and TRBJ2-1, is EAGVVQSPRYKIIEKKQPVAFWCNPISGHNTLYWYLQNLGQGPELLIRYENEEAVDDSQLPKDRFSAERLKGVDSTLKIQPAELGDSAVYLCASSLKGYEQFFGPGTRLTVL.

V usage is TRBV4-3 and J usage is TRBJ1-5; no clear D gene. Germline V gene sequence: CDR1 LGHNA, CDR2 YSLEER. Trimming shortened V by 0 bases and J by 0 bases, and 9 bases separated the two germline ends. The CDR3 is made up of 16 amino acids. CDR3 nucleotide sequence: TGCGCCAGCAGCCAAGATATGGGGATTAGCAATCAGCCCCAGCATTTT. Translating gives CASSQDMGISNQPQHF.

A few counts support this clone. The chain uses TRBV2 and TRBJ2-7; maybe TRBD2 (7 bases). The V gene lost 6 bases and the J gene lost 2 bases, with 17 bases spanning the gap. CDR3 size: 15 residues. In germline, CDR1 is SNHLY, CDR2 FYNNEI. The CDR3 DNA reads TGTGCCAGCAGGATGGGGGGGCTAGGAACCTACGAGCAGTACTTC. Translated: CASRMGGLGTYEQYF.

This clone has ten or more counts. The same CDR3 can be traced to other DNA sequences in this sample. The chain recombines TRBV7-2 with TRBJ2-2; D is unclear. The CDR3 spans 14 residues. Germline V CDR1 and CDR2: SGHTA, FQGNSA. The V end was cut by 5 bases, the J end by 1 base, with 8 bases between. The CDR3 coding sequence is TGTGCCAGCAGCCGAGGCAGGAACACCGGGGAGCTGTTTTTT. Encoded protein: CASSRGRNTGELFF.

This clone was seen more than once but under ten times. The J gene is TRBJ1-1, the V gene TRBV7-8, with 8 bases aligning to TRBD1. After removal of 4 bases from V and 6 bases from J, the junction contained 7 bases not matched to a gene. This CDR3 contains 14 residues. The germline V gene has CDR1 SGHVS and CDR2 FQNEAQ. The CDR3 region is CASSWTGQRAEAFF. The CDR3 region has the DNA TGTGCCAGCAGCTGGACAGGGCAGAGGGCTGAAGCTTTCTTT.

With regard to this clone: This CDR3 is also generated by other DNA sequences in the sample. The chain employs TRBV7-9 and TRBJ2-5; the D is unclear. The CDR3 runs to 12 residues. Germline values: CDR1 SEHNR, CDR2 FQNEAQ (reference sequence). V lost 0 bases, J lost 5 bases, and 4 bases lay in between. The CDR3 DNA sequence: TGTGCCAGCAGCTTAGCTGGGGAGACCCAGTACTTC. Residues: CASSLAGETQYF. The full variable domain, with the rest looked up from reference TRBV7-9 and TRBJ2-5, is DTGVSQNPRHKITKRGQNVTFRCDPISEHNRLYWYRQTLGQGPEFLTYFQNEAQLEKSRLLSDRFSAERPKGSFSTLEIQRTEQGDSAMYLCASSLAGETQYFGPGTRLLVL.

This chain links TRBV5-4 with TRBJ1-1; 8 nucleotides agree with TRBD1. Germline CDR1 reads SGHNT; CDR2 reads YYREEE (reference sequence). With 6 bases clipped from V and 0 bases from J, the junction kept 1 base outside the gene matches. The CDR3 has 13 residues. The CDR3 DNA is TGTGCCAGCAAGACAGGGGTGAACACTGAAGCTTTCTTT. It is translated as CASKTGVNTEAFF.

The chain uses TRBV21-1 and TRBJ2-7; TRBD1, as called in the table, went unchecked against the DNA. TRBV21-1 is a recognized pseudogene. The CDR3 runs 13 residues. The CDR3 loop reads CASTPDRAYEQYF. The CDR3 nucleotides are TGTGCCAGCACCCCAGACAGGGCGTACGAGCAGTACTTC.

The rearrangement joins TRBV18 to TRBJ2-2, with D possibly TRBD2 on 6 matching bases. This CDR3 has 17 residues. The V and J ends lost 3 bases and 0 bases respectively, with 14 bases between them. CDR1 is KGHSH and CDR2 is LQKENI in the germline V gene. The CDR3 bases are TGTGCCAGCTCACCGCAGGGAAGCGGGTCGAACACCGGGGAGCTGTTTTTT. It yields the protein CASSPQGSGSNTGELFF.

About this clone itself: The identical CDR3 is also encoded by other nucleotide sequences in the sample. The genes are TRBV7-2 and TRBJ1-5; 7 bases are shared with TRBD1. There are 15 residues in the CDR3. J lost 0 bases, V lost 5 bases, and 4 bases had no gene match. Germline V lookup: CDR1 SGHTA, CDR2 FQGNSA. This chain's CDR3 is CASSLGQHSNQPQHF. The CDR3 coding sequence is TGTGCCAGCAGCCTGGGACAGCATAGCAATCAGCCCCAGCATTTT.

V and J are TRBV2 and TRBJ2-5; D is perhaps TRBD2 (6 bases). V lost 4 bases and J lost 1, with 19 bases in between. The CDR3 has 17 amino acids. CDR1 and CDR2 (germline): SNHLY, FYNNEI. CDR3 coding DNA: TGTGCCAGCAGTGTTAGGGGAGGAGGTAGTGTCCAAGAGACCCAGTACTTC. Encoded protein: CASSVRGGGSVQETQYF.

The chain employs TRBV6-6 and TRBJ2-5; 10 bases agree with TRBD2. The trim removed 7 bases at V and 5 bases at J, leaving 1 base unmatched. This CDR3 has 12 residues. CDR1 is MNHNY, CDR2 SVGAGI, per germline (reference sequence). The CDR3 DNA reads TGTGCCAGCAAGACTAGCGGGGAGACCCAGTACTTC. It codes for CASKTSGETQYF.

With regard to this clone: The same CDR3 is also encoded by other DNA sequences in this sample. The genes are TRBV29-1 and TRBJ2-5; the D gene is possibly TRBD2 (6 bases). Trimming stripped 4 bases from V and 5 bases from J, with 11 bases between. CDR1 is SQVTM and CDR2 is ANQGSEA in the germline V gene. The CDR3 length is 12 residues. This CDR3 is CSVAGVGETQYF. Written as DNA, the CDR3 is TGCAGCGTTGCGGGAGTCGGGGAGACCCAGTACTTC.